This is a list of T cell receptor beta chains from one sample in a study of PD-1 blockade in classical Hodgkin lymphoma. Data came from immunoSEQ multiplex PCR; TCRdb stores just in-frame clones and leaves some out. The sample carries fewer than 7,500 clones, approximately 77% recorded once. Sequenced here: peripheral blood mononuclear cells (PBMCs), sampled before the second cycle of nivolumab. The receptor set was obtained from a human donor with classical Hodgkin lymphoma. Each CDR3 is given with its conserved first and last residue. D genes are given only for firm matches. The listing skips clone size in some rows; elsewhere it reads once, few, many or a size class.

v_call	j_call	d_call	clone_size	cdr3_aa	cdr3_nt
TRBV2	TRBJ1-2	-	-	CAGSFLYGYTF	TGTGCCGGCAGCTTCCTCTATGGCTACACCTTC
TRBV14	TRBJ1-3	TRBD1	few	CASSQKDRNRDTIYF	TGTGCCAGCAGCCAAAAGGACAGGAATAGAGACACCATATATTTT
TRBV18	TRBJ1-3	-	-	CASSPVTTRPSGNTIYF	TGTGCCAGCTCACCAGTAACGACCCGTCCCTCTGGAAACACCATATATTTT
TRBV11-3	TRBJ2-6	TRBD1	few	CASSPSGTGYSGANVLTF	TGTGCCAGCAGCCCCTCCGGGACAGGGTATTCTGGGGCCAACGTCCTGACTTTC
TRBV6-1	TRBJ2-5	-	-	CASNFPRETQYF	TGTGCCAGCAACTTCCCACGAGAGACCCAGTACTTC
TRBV2	TRBJ2-5	-	-	CASSELDSVETQYF	TGTGCCAGCAGTGAATTGGACAGTGTGGAGACCCAGTACTTC
TRBV29-1	TRBJ1-1	-	-	CSVEAGRGGNTEAFF	TGCAGCGTTGAAGCGGGGAGGGGAGGGAACACTGAAGCTTTCTTT
TRBV23-1	TRBJ1-4	-	-	CARRPDEKLFF	TGCGCCAGACGGCCTGATGAAAAACTGTTTTTT
TRBV2	TRBJ2-1	-	-	CASSVVSKAIAYYNEQFF	TGTGCCAGCAGTGTCGTCTCGAAGGCCATAGCGTACTACAATGAGCAGTTCTTC
TRBV19	TRBJ1-2	-	medium-sized	CASSNDPGYTF	TGTGCCAGTAGTAACGACCCCGGCTACACCTTC
TRBV28	TRBJ1-5	-	-	CASRRGGVGRNQPQHF	TGTGCCAGCAGGAGGGGGGGAGTGGGTCGCAATCAGCCCCAGCATTTT
TRBV10-1	TRBJ2-1	-	-	CASRGTGGEQFF	TGCGCCAGCAGGGGGACCGGTGGGGAGCAGTTCTTC
TRBV5-8	TRBJ2-7	TRBD1	-	CASSLYTGAYEQYF	TGTGCCAGCAGCTTGTACACAGGGGCCTACGAGCAGTACTTC
TRBV10-3	TRBJ2-5	-	-	CAIRGAGETQYF	TGTGCCATCAGAGGGGCGGGGGAGACCCAGTACTTC
TRBV6-5	TRBJ2-7	TRBD1	few	CASSYSGTGSSEQYF	TGTGCCAGCAGTTACTCCGGGACAGGGTCATCCGAGCAGTACTTC
TRBV10-2	TRBJ1-2	-	-	CASGTPNYGYTF	TGCGCCAGCGGGACACCCAACTATGGCTACACCTTC
TRBV5-4	TRBJ1-2	-	-	CASSQQGNYGYTF	TGTGCCAGCAGTCAACAGGGTAACTATGGCTACACCTTC
TRBV28	TRBJ1-1	-	-	CASNPSVSRDSMNTEAFF	TGTGCCAGCAACCCTTCAGTTTCTAGGGATAGTATGAACACTGAAGCTTTCTTT
TRBV4-2	TRBJ1-5	TRBD1	few	CASSQAWDRDSNQPQHF	TGTGCCAGCAGCCAAGCATGGGACAGGGATAGCAATCAGCCCCAGCATTTT
TRBV11-3	TRBJ2-1	-	-	CASSFADSPYNEQFF	TGTGCCAGCAGCTTTGCGGACAGTCCCTACAATGAGCAGTTCTTC
TRBV7-9	TRBJ2-2	-	-	CASSLGLGTGELFF	TGTGCCAGCAGCTTAGGTTTAGGCACCGGGGAGCTGTTTTTT
TRBV5-1	TRBJ1-5	TRBD1	-	CASSPGQGSEPQHF	TGCGCCAGCAGCCCGGGACAGGGCTCGGAGCCCCAGCATTTT
TRBV5-8	TRBJ1-5	TRBD1	-	CASSSRLRTGLGGQPQHF	TGTGCCAGCAGCTCCAGACTTCGGACAGGGTTGGGGGGTCAGCCCCAGCATTTT
TRBV5-1	TRBJ1-4	TRBD1	-	CASSLYPGGLGEKLFF	TGCGCCAGCAGCCTCTACCCAGGGGGACTAGGTGAAAAACTGTTTTTT
TRBV28	TRBJ2-5	-	-	CASSPDSQETQYF	TGTGCCAGCAGTCCAGACAGTCAAGAGACCCAGTACTTC
TRBV15	TRBJ1-1	TRBD1	-	CATSRDQVRGTEAFF	TGTGCCACCAGCAGAGATCAGGTCAGGGGGACTGAAGCTTTCTTT
TRBV28	TRBJ1-2	-	-	CASSLTVGGYTF	TGTGCCAGCAGTTTGACAGTGGGTGGCTACACCTTC
TRBV9	TRBJ1-5	-	-	CASSVEIRGRSNQPQHF	TGTGCCAGCAGCGTAGAGATTAGGGGCAGGAGCAATCAGCCCCAGCATTTT
TRBV29-1	TRBJ2-7	TRBD2	-	CSVEAGVGYEQYF	TGCAGCGTTGAGGCGGGAGTGGGCTACGAGCAGTACTTC
TRBV4-3	TRBJ2-4	-	-	CASSQDGGGNIQYF	TGCGCCAGCAGCCAAGACGGGGGCGGCAACATTCAGTACTTC
TRBV28	TRBJ1-2	TRBD1	-	CASSLWTGEYGYTF	TGTGCCAGCAGTTTATGGACAGGGGAGTATGGCTACACCTTC
TRBV7-8	TRBJ2-2	TRBD2	-	CASSFRLAEWEITGELFF	TGTGCCAGCAGCTTCCGACTAGCGGAGTGGGAAATCACCGGGGAGCTGTTTTTT
TRBV7-9	TRBJ2-1	-	-	CASSSLTGSSYNEQFF	TGTGCCAGCAGCTCCCTCACAGGGAGCTCCTACAATGAGCAGTTCTTC
TRBV28	TRBJ1-2	TRBD1	-	CASRRDRGYGYTF	TGTGCCAGCAGAAGGGACAGGGGGTATGGCTACACCTTC
TRBV6-1	TRBJ1-2	-	few	CASSDGMNYGYTF	TGTGCCAGCAGTGACGGGATGAACTATGGCTACACCTTC
TRBV6-5	TRBJ1-1	-	medium-sized	CASSYQGWTEAFF	TGTGCCAGCAGTTACCAGGGGTGGACTGAAGCTTTCTTT
TRBV9	TRBJ1-6	-	few	CASSVGVLGSPLHF	TGTGCCAGCAGCGTAGGGGTTTTGGGTTCACCCCTCCACTTT
TRBV4-1	TRBJ2-2	-	-	CAGSPTGTMKTGELFF	TGCGCCGGCAGCCCAACCGGGACAATGAAGACCGGGGAGCTGTTTTTT
TRBV28	TRBJ2-1	-	few	CASSNQGPGINEQFF	TGTGCCAGCAGTAATCAGGGCCCAGGGATCAATGAGCAGTTCTTC
TRBV6-5	TRBJ2-1	TRBD2	few	CASSYSASGRYNEQFF	TGTGCCAGCAGTTACTCGGCTAGCGGGAGATACAATGAGCAGTTCTTC
TRBV13	TRBJ1-2	-	-	CASSLATEYGYTF	TGTGCCAGCAGTCTGGCGACAGAGTATGGCTACACCTTC
TRBV28	TRBJ2-7	-	-	CASSLPRTRFYEQYF	TGTGCCAGCAGTTTACCTCGGACACGTTTCTACGAGCAGTACTTC
TRBV5-1	TRBJ1-6	-	-	CASSPEQGNSPLHF	TGCGCCAGCAGCCCCGAACAGGGAAATTCACCCCTCCACTTT
TRBV19	TRBJ1-2	TRBD1	few	CASNPIADRASGYTF	TGTGCCAGTAATCCGATTGCTGACAGGGCTTCTGGCTACACCTTC
TRBV14	TRBJ2-5	TRBD1	-	CASSQNRGQETQYF	TGTGCCAGCAGCCAAAACAGGGGGCAAGAGACCCAGTACTTC
TRBV7-9	TRBJ2-7	-	-	CASSLSGGSYEQYF	TGTGCCAGCAGCTTAAGTGGGGGATCCTACGAGCAGTACTTC
TRBV5-1	TRBJ2-6	-	few	CASSLEQASGANVLTF	TGCGCCAGCAGCTTGGAGCAGGCCTCTGGGGCCAACGTCCTGACTTTC
TRBV19	TRBJ2-2	-	-	CASSIKVDTGELFF	TGTGCCAGTAGTATTAAGGTAGACACCGGGGAGCTGTTTTTT
TRBV28	TRBJ2-1	TRBD2	once	CASSTERGSSYNEQFF	TGTGCCAGCAGTACAGAGCGGGGGAGCTCCTACAATGAGCAGTTCTTC
TRBV19	TRBJ1-2	TRBD1	-	CASTTTGGSGYTF	TGTGCCAGTACCACGACAGGGGGCAGCGGCTACACCTTC
TRBV14	TRBJ1-6	-	-	CASSRQGKVYHLSNSPLHF	TGTGCCAGCAGCCGTCAGGGGAAAGTGTACCACCTCTCTAATTCACCCCTCCACTTT
TRBV4-2	TRBJ1-2	-	-	CASSQDSTGNYGYTF	TGTGCCAGCAGCCAAGATAGCACAGGGAACTATGGCTACACCTTC
TRBV5-5	TRBJ2-5	-	-	CASSSLPQGTQYF	TGTGCCAGCAGCTCGCTCCCGCAGGGGACCCAGTACTTC
TRBV28	TRBJ2-5	-	-	CASSLLGPSAQETQYF	TGTGCCAGCAGTTTATTAGGTCCATCGGCCCAAGAGACCCAGTACTTC
TRBV7-2	TRBJ1-2	TRBD1	-	CASSPPGQGELPYGYTF	TGTGCCAGCAGCCCCCCGGGACAGGGGGAGTTACCCTATGGCTACACCTTC
TRBV7-9	TRBJ2-7	TRBD1	-	CASSLGQGSNEQYF	TGTGCCAGCAGCTTGGGACAGGGATCCAACGAGCAGTACTTC
TRBV6-5	TRBJ2-7	-	-	CASTGRSTSYEQYF	TGTGCCAGCACCGGTCGGAGCACCTCCTACGAGCAGTACTTC
TRBV7-2	TRBJ2-3	-	few	CASSPLATPEDTQYF	TGTGCCAGCAGCCCTCTAGCCACCCCAGAGGATACGCAGTATTTT
TRBV14	TRBJ2-7	TRBD1	-	CASSRTGISYEQYF	TGTGCCAGCAGCAGGACAGGGATCTCCTACGAGCAGTACTTC